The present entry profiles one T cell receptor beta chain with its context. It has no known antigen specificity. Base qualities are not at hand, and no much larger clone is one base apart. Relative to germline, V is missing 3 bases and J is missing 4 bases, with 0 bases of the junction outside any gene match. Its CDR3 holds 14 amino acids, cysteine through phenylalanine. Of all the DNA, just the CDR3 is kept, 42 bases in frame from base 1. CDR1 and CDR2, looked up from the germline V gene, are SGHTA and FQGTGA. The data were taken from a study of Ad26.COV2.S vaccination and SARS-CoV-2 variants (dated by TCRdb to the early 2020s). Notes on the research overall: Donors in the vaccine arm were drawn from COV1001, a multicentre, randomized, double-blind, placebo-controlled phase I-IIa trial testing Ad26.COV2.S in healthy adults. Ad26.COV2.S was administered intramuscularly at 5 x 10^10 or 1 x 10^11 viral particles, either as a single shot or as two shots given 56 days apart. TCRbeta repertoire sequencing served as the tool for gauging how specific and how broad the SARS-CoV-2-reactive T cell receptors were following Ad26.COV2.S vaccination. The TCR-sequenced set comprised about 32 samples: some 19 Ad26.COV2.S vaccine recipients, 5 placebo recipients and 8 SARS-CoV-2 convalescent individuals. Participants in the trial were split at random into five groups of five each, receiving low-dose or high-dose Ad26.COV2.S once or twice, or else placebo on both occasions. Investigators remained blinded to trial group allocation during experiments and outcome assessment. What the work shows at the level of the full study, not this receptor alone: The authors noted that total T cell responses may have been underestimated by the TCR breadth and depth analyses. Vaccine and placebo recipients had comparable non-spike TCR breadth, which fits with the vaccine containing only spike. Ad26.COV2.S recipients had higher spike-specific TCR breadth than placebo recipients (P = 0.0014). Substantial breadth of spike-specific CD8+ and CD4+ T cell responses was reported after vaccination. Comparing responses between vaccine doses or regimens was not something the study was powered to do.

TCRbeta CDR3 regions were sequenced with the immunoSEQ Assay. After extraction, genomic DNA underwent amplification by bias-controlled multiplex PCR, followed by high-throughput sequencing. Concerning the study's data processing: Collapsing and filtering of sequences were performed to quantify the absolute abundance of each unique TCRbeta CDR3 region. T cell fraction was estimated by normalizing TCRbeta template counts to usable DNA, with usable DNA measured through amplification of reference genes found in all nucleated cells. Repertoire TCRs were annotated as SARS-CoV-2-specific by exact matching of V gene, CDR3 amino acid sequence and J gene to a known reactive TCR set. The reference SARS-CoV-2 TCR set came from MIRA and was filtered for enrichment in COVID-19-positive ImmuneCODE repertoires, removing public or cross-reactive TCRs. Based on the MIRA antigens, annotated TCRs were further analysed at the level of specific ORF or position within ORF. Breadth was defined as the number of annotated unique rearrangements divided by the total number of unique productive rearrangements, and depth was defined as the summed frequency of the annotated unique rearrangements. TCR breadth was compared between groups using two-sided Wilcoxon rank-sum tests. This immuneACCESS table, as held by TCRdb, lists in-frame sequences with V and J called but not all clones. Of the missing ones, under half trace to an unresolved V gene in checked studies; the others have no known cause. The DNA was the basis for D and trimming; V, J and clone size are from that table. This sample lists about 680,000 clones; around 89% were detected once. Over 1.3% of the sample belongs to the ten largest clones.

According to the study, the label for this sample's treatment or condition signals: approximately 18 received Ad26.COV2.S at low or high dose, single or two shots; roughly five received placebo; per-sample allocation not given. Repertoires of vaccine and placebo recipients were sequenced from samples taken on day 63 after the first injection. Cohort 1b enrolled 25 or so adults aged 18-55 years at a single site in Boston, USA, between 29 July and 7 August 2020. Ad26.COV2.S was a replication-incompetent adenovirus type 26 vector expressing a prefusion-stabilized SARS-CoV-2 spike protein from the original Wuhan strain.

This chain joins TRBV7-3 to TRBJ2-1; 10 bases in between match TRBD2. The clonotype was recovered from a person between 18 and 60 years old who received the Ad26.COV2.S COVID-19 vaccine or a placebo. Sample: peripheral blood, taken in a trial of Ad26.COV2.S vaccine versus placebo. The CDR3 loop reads CASSLTSGYNEQFF. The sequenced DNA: TGTGCCAGCAGCTTGACTAGCGGGTACAATGAGCAGTTCTTC.